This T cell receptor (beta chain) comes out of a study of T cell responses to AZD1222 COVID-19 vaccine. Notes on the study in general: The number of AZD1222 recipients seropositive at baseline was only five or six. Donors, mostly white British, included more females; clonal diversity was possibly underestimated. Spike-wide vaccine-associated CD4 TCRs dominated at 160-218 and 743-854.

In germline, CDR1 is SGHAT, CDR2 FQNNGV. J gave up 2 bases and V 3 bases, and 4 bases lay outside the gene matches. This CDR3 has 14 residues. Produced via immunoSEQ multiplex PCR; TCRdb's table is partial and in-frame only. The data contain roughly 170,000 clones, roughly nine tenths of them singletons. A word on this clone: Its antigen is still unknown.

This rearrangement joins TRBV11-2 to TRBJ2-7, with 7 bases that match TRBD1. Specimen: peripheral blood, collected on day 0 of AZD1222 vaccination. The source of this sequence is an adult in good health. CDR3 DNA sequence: TGTGCCAGCAGCTTGGGGACAGCAACCTACGAGCAGTACTTC. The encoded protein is CASSLGTATYEQYF.